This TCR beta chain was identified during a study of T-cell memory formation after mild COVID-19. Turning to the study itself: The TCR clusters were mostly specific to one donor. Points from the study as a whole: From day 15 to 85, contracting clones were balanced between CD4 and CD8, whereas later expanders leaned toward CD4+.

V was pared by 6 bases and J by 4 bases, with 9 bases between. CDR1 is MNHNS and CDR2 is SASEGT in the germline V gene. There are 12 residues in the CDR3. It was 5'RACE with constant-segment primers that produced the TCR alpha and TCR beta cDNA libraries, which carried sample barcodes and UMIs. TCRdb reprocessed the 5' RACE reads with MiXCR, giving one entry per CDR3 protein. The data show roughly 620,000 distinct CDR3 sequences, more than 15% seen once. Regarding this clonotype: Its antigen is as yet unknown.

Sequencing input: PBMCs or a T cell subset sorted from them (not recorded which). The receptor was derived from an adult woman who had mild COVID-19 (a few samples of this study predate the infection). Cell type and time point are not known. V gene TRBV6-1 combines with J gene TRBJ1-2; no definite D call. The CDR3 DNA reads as TGTGCCAGCAGGGACCCCCCCTATGGCTACACCTTC. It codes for CASRDPPYGYTF.